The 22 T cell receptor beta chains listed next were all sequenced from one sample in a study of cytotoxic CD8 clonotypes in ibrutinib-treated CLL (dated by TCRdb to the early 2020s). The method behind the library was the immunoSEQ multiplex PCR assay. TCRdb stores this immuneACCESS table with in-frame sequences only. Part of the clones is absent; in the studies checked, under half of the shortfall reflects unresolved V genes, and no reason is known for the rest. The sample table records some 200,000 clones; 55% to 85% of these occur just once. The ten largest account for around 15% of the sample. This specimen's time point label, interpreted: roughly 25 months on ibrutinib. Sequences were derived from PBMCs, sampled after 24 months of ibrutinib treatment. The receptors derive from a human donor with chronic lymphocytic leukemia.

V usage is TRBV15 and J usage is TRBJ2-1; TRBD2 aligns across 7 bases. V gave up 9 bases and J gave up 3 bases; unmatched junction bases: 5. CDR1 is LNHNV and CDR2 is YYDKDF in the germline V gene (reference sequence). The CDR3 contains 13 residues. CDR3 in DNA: TGTGCCACGGGACTAAAACTCTACAATGAGCAGTTCTTC. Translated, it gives CATGLKLYNEQFF. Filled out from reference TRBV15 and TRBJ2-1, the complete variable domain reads DAMVIQNPRYQVTQFGKPVTLSCSQTLNHNVMYWYQQKSSQAPKLLFHYYDKDFNNEADTPDNFQSRRPNTSFCFLDIRSPGLGDTAMYLCATGLKLYNEQFFGPGTRLTVL.

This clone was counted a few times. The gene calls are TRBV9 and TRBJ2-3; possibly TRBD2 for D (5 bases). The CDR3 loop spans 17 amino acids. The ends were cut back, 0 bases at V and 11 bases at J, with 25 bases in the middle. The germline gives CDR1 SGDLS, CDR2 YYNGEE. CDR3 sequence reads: CASSVGSSGSPTSGQYF. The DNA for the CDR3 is TGTGCCAGCAGCGTAGGGTCAAGCGGTAGCCCAACCAGTGGGCAGTATTTT.

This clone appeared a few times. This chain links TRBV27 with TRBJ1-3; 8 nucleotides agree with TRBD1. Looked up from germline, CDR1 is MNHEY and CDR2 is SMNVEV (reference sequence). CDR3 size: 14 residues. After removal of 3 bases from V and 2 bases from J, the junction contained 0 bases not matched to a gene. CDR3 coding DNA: TGTGCCAGCAGTTTCAGGGGGCCTGGAAACACCATATATTTT. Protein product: CASSFRGPGNTIYF.

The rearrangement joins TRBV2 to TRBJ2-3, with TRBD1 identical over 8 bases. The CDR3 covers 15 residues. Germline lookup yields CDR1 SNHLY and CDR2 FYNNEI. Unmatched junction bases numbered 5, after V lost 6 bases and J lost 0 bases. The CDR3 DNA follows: TGTGCCAGCAGCGGTCGGACAGGGAGCACAGATACGCAGTATTTT. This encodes CASSGRTGSTDTQYF. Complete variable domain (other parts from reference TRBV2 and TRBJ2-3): EPEVTQTPSHQVTQMGQEVILRCVPISNHLYFYWYRQILGQKVEFLVSFYNNEISEKSEIFDDQFSVERPDGSNFTLKIRSTKLEDSAMYFCASSGRTGSTDTQYFGPGTRLTVL.

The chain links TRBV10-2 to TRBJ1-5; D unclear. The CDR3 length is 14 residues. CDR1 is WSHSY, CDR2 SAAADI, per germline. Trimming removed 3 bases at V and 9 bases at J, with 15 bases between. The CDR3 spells CASSDGPILRPQHF. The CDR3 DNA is TGCGCCAGCAGTGACGGCCCGATCCTCCGGCCCCAGCATTTT.

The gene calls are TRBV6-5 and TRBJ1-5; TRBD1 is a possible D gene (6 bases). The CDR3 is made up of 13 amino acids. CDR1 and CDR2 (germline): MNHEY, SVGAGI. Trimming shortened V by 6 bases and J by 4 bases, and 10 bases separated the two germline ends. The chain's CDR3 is CASRPDRNQPQHF. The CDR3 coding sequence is TGTGCCAGCAGACCGGACAGAAATCAGCCCCAGCATTTT.

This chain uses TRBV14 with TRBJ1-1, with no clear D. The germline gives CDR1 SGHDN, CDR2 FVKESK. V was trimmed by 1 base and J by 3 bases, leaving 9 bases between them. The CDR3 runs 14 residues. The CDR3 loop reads CASSQGGEYTEAFF. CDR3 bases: TGTGCCAGCAGCCAAGGCGGGGAGTACACTGAAGCTTTCTTT.

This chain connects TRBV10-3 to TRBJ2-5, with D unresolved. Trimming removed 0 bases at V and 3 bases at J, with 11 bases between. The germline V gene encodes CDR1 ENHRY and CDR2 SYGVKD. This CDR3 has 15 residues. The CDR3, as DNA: TGTGCCATCAGTGAGTCGGGCAGGCCCAAAGAGACCCAGTACTTC. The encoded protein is CAISESGRPKETQYF.

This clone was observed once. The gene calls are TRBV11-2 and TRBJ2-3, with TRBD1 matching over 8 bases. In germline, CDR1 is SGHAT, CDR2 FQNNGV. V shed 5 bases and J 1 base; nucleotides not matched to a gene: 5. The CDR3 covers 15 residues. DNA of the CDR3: TGTGCCAGCAGCCCGACAGGGGTAGGCACAGATACGCAGTATTTT. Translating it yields CASSPTGVGTDTQYF.

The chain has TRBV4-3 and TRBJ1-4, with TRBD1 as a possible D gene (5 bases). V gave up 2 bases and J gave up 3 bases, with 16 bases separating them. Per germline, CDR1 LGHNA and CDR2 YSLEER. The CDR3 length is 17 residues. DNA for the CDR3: TGCGCCAGCAGCCAACGTCCGCTGGGGGGACCTAATGAAAAACTGTTTTTT. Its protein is CASSQRPLGGPNEKLFF.

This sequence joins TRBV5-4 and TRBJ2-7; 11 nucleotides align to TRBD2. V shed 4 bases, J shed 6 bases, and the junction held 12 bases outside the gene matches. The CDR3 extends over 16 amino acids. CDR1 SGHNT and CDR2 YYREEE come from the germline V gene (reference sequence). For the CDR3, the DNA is TGTGCCAGCAGCACAGGGACTAGCGGTATTAGAGGCGAGCAGTACTTC. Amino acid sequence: CASSTGTSGIRGEQYF.

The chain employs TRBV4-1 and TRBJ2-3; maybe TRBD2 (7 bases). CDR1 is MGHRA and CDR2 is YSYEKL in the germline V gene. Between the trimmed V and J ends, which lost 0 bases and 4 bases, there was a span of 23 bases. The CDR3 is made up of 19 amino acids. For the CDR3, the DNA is TGCGCCAGCAGCCAAGAGACCCTCCTACGGGGGGAGGGGGCAGATACGCAGTATTTT. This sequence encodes CASSQETLLRGEGADTQYF.

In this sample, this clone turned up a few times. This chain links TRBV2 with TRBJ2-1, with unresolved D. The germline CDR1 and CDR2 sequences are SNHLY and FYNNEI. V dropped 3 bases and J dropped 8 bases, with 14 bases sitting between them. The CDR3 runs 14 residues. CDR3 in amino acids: CASSDKDRRYEQFF. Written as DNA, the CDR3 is TGTGCCAGCAGTGATAAAGACCGCCGGTATGAGCAGTTCTTC.

The CDR3 here is CASSRFSGGFQETQYF. Here the CDR3 DNA reads TGTGCCAGCAGCCGTTTCTCAGGGGGTTTCCAAGAGACCCAGTACTTC. The V and J genes are TRBV27 and TRBJ2-5; TRBD1 matches 7 bases. Germline lookup yields CDR1 MNHEY and CDR2 SMNVEV (reference sequence). Trimming removed 6 bases from V and 1 base from J; junction bases left unmatched: 11. This CDR3 has 16 residues.

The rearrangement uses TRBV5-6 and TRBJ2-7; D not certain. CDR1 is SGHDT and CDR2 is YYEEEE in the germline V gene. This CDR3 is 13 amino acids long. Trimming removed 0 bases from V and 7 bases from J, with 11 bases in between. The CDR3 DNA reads TGTGCCAGCAGCTTGGTTGGTCGGTGGGAGCAGTACTTC. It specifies CASSLVGRWEQYF.

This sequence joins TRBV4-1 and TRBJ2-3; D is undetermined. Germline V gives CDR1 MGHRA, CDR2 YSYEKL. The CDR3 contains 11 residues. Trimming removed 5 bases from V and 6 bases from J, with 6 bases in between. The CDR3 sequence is CASSYRDTQYF. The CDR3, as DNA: TGCGCCAGCAGCTACCGGGATACGCAGTATTTT.

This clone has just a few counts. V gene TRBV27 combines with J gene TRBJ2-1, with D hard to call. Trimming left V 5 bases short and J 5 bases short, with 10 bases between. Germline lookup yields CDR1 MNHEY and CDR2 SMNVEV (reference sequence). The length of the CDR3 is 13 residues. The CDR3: CASSPKIDNEQFF. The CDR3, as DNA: TGTGCCAGCAGTCCAAAAATAGACAATGAGCAGTTCTTC.

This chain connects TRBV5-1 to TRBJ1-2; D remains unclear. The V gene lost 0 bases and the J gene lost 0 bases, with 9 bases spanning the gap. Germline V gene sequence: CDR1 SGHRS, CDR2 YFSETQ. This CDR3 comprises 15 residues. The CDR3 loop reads CASSLDFKTNYGYTF. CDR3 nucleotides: TGCGCCAGCAGCTTGGATTTTAAAACTAACTATGGCTACACCTTC.

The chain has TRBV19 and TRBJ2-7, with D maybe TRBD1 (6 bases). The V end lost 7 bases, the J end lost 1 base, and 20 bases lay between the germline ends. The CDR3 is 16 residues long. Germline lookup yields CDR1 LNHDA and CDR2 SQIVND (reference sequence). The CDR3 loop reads CASKRVGGPGSYEQYF. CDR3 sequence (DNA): TGTGCCAGTAAAAGGGTAGGGGGTCCCGGATCCTACGAGCAGTACTTC.

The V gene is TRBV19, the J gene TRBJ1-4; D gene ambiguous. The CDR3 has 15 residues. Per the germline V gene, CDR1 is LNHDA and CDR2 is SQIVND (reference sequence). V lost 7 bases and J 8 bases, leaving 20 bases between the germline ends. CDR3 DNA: TGTGCCAGTAACACTCTGCACGGGAGAAACGAAAAACTGTTTTTT. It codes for CASNTLHGRNEKLFF. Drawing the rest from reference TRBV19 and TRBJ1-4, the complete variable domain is DGGITQSPKYLFRKEGQNVTLSCEQNLNHDAMYWYRQDPGQGLRLIYYSQIVNDFQKGDIAEGYSVSREKKESFPLTVTSAQKNPTAFYLCASNTLHGRNEKLFFGSGTQLSVL.

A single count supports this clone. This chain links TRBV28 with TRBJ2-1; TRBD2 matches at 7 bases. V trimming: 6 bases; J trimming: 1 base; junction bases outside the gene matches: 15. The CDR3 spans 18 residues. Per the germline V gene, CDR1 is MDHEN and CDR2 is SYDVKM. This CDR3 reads CASSASGIGAYSYNEQFF. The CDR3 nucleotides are TGTGCCAGCAGCGCTAGCGGTATCGGGGCCTATTCCTACAATGAGCAGTTCTTC.

The CDR3 sequence is CATSRAGYSNQPQHF. DNA of the CDR3: TGTGCCACCAGCCGAGCCGGATATAGCAATCAGCCCCAGCATTTT. The V and J genes are TRBV15 and TRBJ1-5; D is ambiguous. The CDR3 length is 15 residues. V dropped 5 bases and J dropped 0 bases, with 11 bases sitting between them. Per the germline V gene, CDR1 is LNHNV and CDR2 is YYDKDF (reference sequence).